These 17 T cell receptor beta chains originate from one sample sequenced in a study of shared clonotypes between healthy human individuals. CD45RO-negative, CCR7-positively selected cells formed the naive CD8 fraction, excluding terminally differentiated effector memory CD45RA+ cells. Libraries were prepared by immunoSEQ multiplex PCR; TCRdb keeps only in-frame clonotypes and omits some of them. The repertoire holds about 750,000 clones, with almost 95% as singletons. What was sequenced was naive CD8+ T cells sorted from blood. The receptors here all came from a man aged 30-40 years in good health.

The rearrangement uses TRBV27 and TRBJ2-3; D remains unclear. CDR1 MNHEY and CDR2 SMNVEV come from the germline V gene (reference sequence). The CDR3 is made up of 13 amino acids. Trimming pared 5 bases from V and 5 bases from J, leaving 11 bases between. The CDR3 DNA reads TGTGCCAGCAGTCTACTAATAGAAGATACGCAGTATTTT. This encodes CASSLLIEDTQYF.

V usage is TRBV5-1 and J usage is TRBJ1-2; D remains ambiguous. There are 13 residues in the CDR3. Germline CDR1 reads SGHRS; CDR2 reads YFSETQ. V was cut by 3 bases and J by 1 base, with 7 bases left in between. The DNA for the CDR3 is TGCGCCAGCAGCTATGGATTTAACTATGGCTACACCTTC. It yields the protein CASSYGFNYGYTF.

On this clone: At one end the junction does not follow the germline gene, possibly because of a read error. The V gene is TRBV7-7, the J gene TRBJ2-3, with unresolved D. Looked up from germline, CDR1 is SSHAT and CDR2 is FNYEAQ (reference sequence). The CDR3 runs to 16 residues. DNA of the CDR3: TGTGCTAGCAGCGTACCTACGGGTTGGGACACAGATACGCAGTATTTT. Translating it yields CASSVPTGWDTDTQYF.

V and J are TRBV10-1 and TRBJ1-5; the match to TRBD1 covers 8 bases. CDR1 and CDR2 (germline): WNHNN, SYGVQD (reference sequence). This CDR3 contains 12 residues. The junction had 3 bases not matched to a gene; V was cut back by 5 bases and J by 9 bases. CDR3 sequence: CASSQDRGPQHF. Here the CDR3 DNA reads TGCGCCAGCAGTCAAGACAGGGGGCCCCAGCATTTT.

In nucleotides, the CDR3 is TGTGCCAGCAGTCGGTCGGGTAGCGGGAGAAACCAAGAGACCCAGTACTTC. It translates to CASSRSGSGRNQETQYF. This rearrangement joins TRBV25-1 to TRBJ2-5, with TRBD2 matching over 9 bases. The CDR3 has 17 amino acids. With V trimmed by 5 bases and J by 0 bases, 10 bases remained unmatched. Germline CDR1 and CDR2: MGHDK and SYGVNS.

This clone has a single count. The chain couples TRBV27 to TRBJ2-1; a possible D gene is TRBD2 (6 bases). The germline V gene encodes CDR1 MNHEY and CDR2 SMNVEV (reference sequence). The CDR3 contains 15 residues. V was trimmed by 6 bases and J by 5 bases, leaving 17 bases between them. For the CDR3, the DNA is TGTGCCAGCAGGGCCGGGCTAGCGTATAACAATGAGCAGTTCTTC. It yields the protein CASRAGLAYNNEQFF.

The V call is TRBV7-8, the J call TRBJ2-5; TRBD2 agrees at 10 bases. In germline, CDR1 is SGHVS, CDR2 FQNEAQ. The CDR3 has 19 residues. The trim removed 1 base at V and 0 bases at J, leaving 11 bases unmatched. The CDR3 spells CASSLEVRGSGRYQETQYF. The CDR3 DNA follows: TGTGCCAGCAGCTTAGAGGTCAGAGGTAGCGGGAGGTACCAAGAGACCCAGTACTTC. Complete variable domain (other parts from reference TRBV7-8 and TRBJ2-5): GAGVSQSPRYKVAKRGQDVALRCDPISGHVSLFWYQQALGQGPEFLTYFQNEAQLDKSGLPSDRFFAERPEGSVSTLKIQRTQQEDSAVYLCASSLEVRGSGRYQETQYFGPGTRLLVL.

The chain is built from TRBV5-1 and TRBJ2-7; tentatively, D is TRBD1 (6 bases). Trimming left V 0 bases short and J 0 bases short, with 13 bases between. There are 16 residues in the CDR3. CDR1 SGHRS and CDR2 YFSETQ come from the germline V gene. CDR3 DNA sequence: TGCGCCAGCAGCTTGGGTGGGACACCGGGCTCCTACGAGCAGTACTTC. Translated: CASSLGGTPGSYEQYF.

This clone was seen just once. The J gene is TRBJ1-2, the V gene TRBV29-1; tentatively, D is TRBD1 (5 bases). The CDR3 contains 13 residues. Trimming left V 7 bases short and J 5 bases short, with 17 bases between. Germline V lookup: CDR1 SQVTM, CDR2 ANQGSEA. CDR3 nucleotide sequence: TGCAGCGACCGACAGAGATCCGGTTATGGCTACACCTTC. Protein product: CSDRQRSGYGYTF.

The rearrangement joins TRBV6-1 to TRBJ1-4; D remains ambiguous. V gave up 3 bases and J gave up 10 bases, with 18 bases separating them. Germline CDR1 is MNHNS and CDR2 is SASEGT. CDR3 size: 15 residues. CDR3 loop: CASSDMPIQGGKLFF. The CDR3 bases are TGTGCCAGCAGTGATATGCCTATCCAAGGTGGAAAACTGTTTTTT.

The V gene is TRBV5-1, the J gene TRBJ1-2; maybe TRBD1 (5 bases). The germline gives CDR1 SGHRS, CDR2 YFSETQ. This CDR3 spans 13 amino acids. The germline V and J ends were trimmed by 6 bases and 8 bases, with 17 bases remaining between them. The CDR3: CASTEAGAQGYTF. In DNA form, the CDR3 reads TGCGCCAGCACTGAAGCCGGGGCTCAAGGCTACACCTTC.

The chain employs TRBV7-9 and TRBJ2-5, with D tentatively TRBD1 (7 bases). Germline CDR1 reads SEHNR; CDR2 reads FQNEAQ (reference sequence). The CDR3 totals 17 residues. Trimming pared 4 bases from V and 2 bases from J, leaving 20 bases between. The CDR3 region is CASSSKRGAGGQETQYF. CDR3 DNA sequence: TGTGCCAGCAGCTCGAAGCGCGGGGCAGGGGGGCAAGAGACCCAGTACTTC.

This clone was seen ten or more times. This chain uses TRBV14 with TRBJ2-1; D is uncertain. CDR3 length equals 13 residues. Looked up from germline, CDR1 is SGHDN and CDR2 is FVKESK. V lost 1 base and J 7 bases, leaving 8 bases between the germline ends. The DNA of the CDR3 is TGTGCCAGCAGCCAAGGCAGTCCTAATGAGCAGTTCTTC. Protein product: CASSQGSPNEQFF.

In this sample, this clone turned up once. This chain links TRBV4-1 with TRBJ2-1; 14 bases are shared with TRBD2. The CDR3 contains 18 residues. V shed 3 bases, J shed 6 bases, and the junction held 10 bases outside the gene matches. Germline values: CDR1 MGHRA, CDR2 YSYEKL. DNA for the CDR3: TGCGCCAGCAGCCAGGAAGTCTTAGGACTAGCGGGAGGCAATGAGCAGTTCTTC. Protein product: CASSQEVLGLAGGNEQFF.

The rearrangement uses TRBV29-1 and TRBJ2-5; 10 nucleotides line up with TRBD1. J was trimmed by 4 bases and V by 2 bases; bases with no gene match: 13. This CDR3 contains 17 residues. The germline gives CDR1 SQVTM, CDR2 ANQGSEA. DNA for the CDR3: TGCAGCGTTGAAACAGGTTCGTGGGACAGGGGAAGAGAGACCCAGTACTTC. Translation gives CSVETGSWDRGRETQYF.

The chain has TRBV7-9 and TRBJ2-7; 14 bases line up with TRBD2. The V gene's germline CDR1 is SEHNR and CDR2 FQNEAQ (reference sequence). The trim removed 5 bases at V and 4 bases at J, leaving 4 bases unmatched. The CDR3 spans 15 residues. For the CDR3, the DNA is TGTGCCAGCAGCCCCGGGACTAGCGGGAGATACGAGCAGTACTTC. Amino acids: CASSPGTSGRYEQYF.

The gene calls are TRBV7-2 and TRBJ2-7, with D unresolved. In germline, CDR1 is SGHTA, CDR2 FQGNSA. CDR3 length: 14 residues. Trimming cost V 6 bases and J 3 bases, with 15 bases left between them. The CDR3 loop is CASSQWTANYEQYF. In DNA, the CDR3 is TGTGCCAGCAGTCAGTGGACCGCGAACTACGAGCAGTACTTC. Full variable domain (missing parts from reference TRBV7-2 and TRBJ2-7): GAGVSQSPSNKVTEKGKDVELRCDPISGHTALYWYRQSLGQGLEFLIYFQGNSAPDKSGLPSDRFSAERTGGSVSTLTIQRTQQEDSAVYLCASSQWTANYEQYFGPGTRLTVT.